This T cell receptor beta chain is drawn from a study of T cells in Graves' hyperthyroidism and ophthalmopathy. As for the study in general: At initial diagnosis, before any treatment had begun, peripheral blood was obtained. Study-wide points: The majority of expanded thyroid clonotypes above 0.001 also appeared in blood.

RNA transcripts yielded amplified TCR beta CDR3 regions. The HTBI primer set was used in a first-round RT-PCR of the TCR CDR3. One entry per CDR3 protein results from TCRdb running MiXCR on the multiplex PCR reads. Counted here are about 760,000 distinct CDR3 sequences, over 35% occurring once; the ten biggest clones make up roughly 30%. This clonotype has at least ten counts. Its antigen is as yet unknown. Input material: blood. This sequence was found in a woman aged 35 to 49 with Graves' hyperthyroidism.

The CDR3 spells CASSLEGAVTYEQYF. In DNA form, the CDR3 reads TGTGCCAGCAGCTTAGAAGGAGCTGTGACCTACGAGCAGTACTTC. The V gene is TRBV7-2, the J gene TRBJ2-7; D uncertain. Per the germline V gene, CDR1 is SGHTA and CDR2 is FQGNSA. The CDR3 has 15 residues. Trimming removed 1 base from V and 2 bases from J, with 12 bases in between.